Included here is one T cell receptor (beta chain) sequence, with context. The table came from immunoSEQ multiplex PCR; TCRdb's copy has only in-frame clones and leaves some out. The sample holds about 50,000 clones, 90% to 95% seen once. The sample comes from a study of blood T cell repertoires in COVID-19. The overall study: The United States, Italy and Spain were the sources of the acute and convalescent COVID-19 samples. From T cells, B-cell-depleted T cells, or PBMCs came the material, which was cDNA or gDNA.

This receptor was identified in a human donor in a cohort sampled during active COVID-19. Specimen: peripheral blood.

DNA for the CDR3: TGTGCCAGCAGTGAAGCGCTCTTCCAGGGCATTGCAACTAATGAAAAACTGTTTTTT. Protein product: CASSEALFQGIATNEKLFF. The gene calls are TRBV6-1 and TRBJ1-4; the D gene is possibly TRBD1 (5 bases). V gave up 0 bases and J gave up 0 bases, with 17 bases separating them. The CDR3 loop spans 19 amino acids. The V gene's germline CDR1 is MNHNS and CDR2 SASEGT.